This T cell receptor (beta chain) was recovered during a study of neurological immune-mediated disorders. The ends were cut back, 3 bases at V and 4 bases at J, with 8 bases in the middle. The germline V gene has CDR1 DFQATT and CDR2 SNEGSKA (reference sequence). The CDR3 covers 12 residues. This clonotype showed up many times. TCRdb redid the calling of the 5' RACE reads with MiXCR, one entry per CDR3 protein. The data show about 52,000 distinct CDR3 sequences, around 3.9% seen once. The J gene is TRBJ2-3, the V gene TRBV20-1; a possible D gene is TRBD2 (6 bases). This receptor was obtained from a man aged 25-45 years with multiple sclerosis. The sequenced material came from PBMCs. CDR3 nucleotide sequence: TGCAGTGCTAGCGGGAGATCAGATACGCAGTATTTT. Its protein is CSASGRSDTQYF.